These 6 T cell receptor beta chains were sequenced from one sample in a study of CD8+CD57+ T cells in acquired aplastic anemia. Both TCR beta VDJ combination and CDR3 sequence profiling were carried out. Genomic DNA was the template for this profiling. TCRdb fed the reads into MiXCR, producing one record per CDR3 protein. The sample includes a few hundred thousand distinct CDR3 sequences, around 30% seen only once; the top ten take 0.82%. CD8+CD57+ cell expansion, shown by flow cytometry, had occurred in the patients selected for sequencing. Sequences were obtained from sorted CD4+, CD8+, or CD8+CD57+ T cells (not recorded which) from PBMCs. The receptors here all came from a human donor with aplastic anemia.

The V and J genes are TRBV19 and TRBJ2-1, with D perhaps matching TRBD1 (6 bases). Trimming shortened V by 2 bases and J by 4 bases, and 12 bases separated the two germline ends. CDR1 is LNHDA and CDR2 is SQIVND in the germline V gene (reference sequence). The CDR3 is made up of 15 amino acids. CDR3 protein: CASSITGMSYNEQFF. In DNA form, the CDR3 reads TGTGCCAGTAGTATAACAGGGATGAGTTACAATGAGCAGTTCTTC.

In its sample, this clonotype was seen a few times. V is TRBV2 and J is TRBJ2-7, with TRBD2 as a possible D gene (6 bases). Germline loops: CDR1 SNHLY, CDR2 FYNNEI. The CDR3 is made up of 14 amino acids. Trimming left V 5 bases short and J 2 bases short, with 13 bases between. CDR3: CASSPIAGTYEQYF. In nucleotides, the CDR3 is TGTGCCAGCAGTCCCATCGCGGGGACCTACGAGCAGTACTTC.

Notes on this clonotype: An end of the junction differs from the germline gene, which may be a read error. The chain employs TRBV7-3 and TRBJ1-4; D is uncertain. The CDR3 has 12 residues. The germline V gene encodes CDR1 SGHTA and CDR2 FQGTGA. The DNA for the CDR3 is TGTGCCAGCAGCCAACTTGGTGAAAACCTGTTTTTT. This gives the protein CASSQLGENLFF.

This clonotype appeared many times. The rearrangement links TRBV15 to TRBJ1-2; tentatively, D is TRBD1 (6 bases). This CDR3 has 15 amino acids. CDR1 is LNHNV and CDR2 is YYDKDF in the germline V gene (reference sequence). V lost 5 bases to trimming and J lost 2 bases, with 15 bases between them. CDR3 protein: CATSRSLDSNYGYTF. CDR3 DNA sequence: TGTGCCACCAGCCGGAGCCTGGACAGCAACTATGGCTACACCTTC.

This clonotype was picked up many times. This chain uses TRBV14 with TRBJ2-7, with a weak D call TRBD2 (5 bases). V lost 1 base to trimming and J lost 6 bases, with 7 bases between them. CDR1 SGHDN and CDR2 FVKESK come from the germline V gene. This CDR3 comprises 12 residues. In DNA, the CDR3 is TGTGCCAGCAGCCAAGTTGGGAGCGAGCAGTACTTC. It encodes CASSQVGSEQYF. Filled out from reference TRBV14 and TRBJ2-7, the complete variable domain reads EAGVTQFPSHSVIEKGQTVTLRCDPISGHDNLYWYRRVMGKEIKFLLHFVKESKQDESGMPNNRFLAERTGGTYSTLKVQPAELEDSGVYFCASSQVGSEQYFGPGTRLTVT.

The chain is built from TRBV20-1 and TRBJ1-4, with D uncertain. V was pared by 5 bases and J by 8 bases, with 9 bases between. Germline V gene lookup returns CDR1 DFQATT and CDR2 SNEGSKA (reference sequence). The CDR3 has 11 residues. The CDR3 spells CSARAKEKLFF. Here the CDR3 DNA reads TGCAGTGCTCGCGCGAAGGAAAAACTGTTTTTT.